The clone carrying this T cell receptor (beta chain) was seen only a few times. The antigen remains undetermined. Genomic DNA for TCR beta libraries, around 1.9 micrograms, came from cryopreserved PBMCs. This record comes from a study of cytotoxic CD8 clonotypes in ibrutinib-treated CLL. General study results and limits: Clonality measured at baseline exceeded age-matched healthy donors, tracking circulating CD8+ T-cell counts. Sustained-remission and progressing patients were not sampled at matched times.

Germline CDR1 is MNHEY and CDR2 is SMNVEV (reference sequence). The trim removed 6 bases at V and 0 bases at J, leaving 10 bases unmatched. This CDR3 spans 16 amino acids. Produced via immunoSEQ multiplex PCR; TCRdb's table is partial and in-frame only. The table shows 250,000 to 350,000 clones, with more than 70% occurring only once. V gene TRBV27 combines with J gene TRBJ2-5, with 7 bases matching TRBD2. The source is a human donor with chronic lymphocytic leukemia. Here the sequenced sample was PBMCs, taken at disease progression, from a patient treated with ibrutinib. This chain's CDR3 is CASSSSSGEYQETQYF. DNA of the CDR3: TGTGCCAGCAGCAGTTCTAGCGGAGAGTACCAAGAGACCCAGTACTTC.